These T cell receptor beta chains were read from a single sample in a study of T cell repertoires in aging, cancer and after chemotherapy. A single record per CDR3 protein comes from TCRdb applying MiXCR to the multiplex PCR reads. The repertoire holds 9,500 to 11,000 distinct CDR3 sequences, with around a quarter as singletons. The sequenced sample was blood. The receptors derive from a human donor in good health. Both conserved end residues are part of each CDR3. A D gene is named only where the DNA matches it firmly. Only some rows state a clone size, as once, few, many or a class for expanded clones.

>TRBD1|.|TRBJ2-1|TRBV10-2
CATTPGQGLNEQFF
TGCGCCACCACTCCGGGACAGGGGTTGAATGAGCAGTTCTTC
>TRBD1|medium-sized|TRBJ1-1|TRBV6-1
CASRGTGENTEAFF
TGTGCCAGCAGGGGGACAGGGGAGAACACTGAAGCTTTCTTT
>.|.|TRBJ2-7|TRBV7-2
CASSDGDSQVSYEQYF
TGTGCCAGCAGTGACGGCGACTCCCAGGTTTCCTACGAGCAGTACTTC
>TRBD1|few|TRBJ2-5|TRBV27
CASATGGGETQYF
TGTGCCAGCGCGACAGGGGGCGGCGAGACCCAGTACTTC
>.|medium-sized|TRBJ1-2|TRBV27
CASSDSDYGYTF
TGTGCCAGCAGTGACTCAGACTATGGCTACACCTTC
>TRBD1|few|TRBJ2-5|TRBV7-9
CASSSDRAGETQYF
TGTGCCAGCAGCTCGGACAGGGCGGGAGAGACCCAGTACTTC
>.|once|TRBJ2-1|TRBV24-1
CATSDWGNYNEQFF
TGTGCCACCAGTGATTGGGGCAACTACAATGAGCAGTTCTTC
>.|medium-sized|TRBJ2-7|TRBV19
CASSSQPGATYEQYF
TGTGCCAGTAGTTCCCAACCGGGTGCCACCTACGAGCAGTACTTC
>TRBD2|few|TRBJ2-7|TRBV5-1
CASSAGTTGYEQYF
TGCGCCAGCAGCGCCGGGACTACCGGCTACGAGCAGTACTTC
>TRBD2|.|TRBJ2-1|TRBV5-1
CASSLGLAGGLTSLNEQFF
TGCGCCAGCAGCTTGGGACTAGCGGGAGGGCTTACAAGTTTAAATGAGCAGTTCTTC
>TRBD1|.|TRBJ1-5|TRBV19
CASSIGTGGVSNQPQHF
TGTGCCAGTAGTATAGGAACAGGGGGAGTCAGCAATCAGCCCCAGCATTTT
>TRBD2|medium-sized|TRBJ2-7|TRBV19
CASSSAGAYEQYF
TGTGCCAGTAGTTCGGCGGGAGCCTACGAGCAGTACTTC
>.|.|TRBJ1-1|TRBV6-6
CASSLRGGNTEAFF
TGTGCCAGCAGTCTTCGTGGGGGTAACACTGAAGCTTTCTTT
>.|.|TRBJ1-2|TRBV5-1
CASRLVGGRTTNYGYTF
TGCGCCAGCCGTCTAGTGGGAGGCAGGACAACTAACTATGGCTACACCTTC
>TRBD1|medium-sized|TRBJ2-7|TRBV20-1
CSGQGEKSYEQYF
TGCAGTGGACAGGGGGAGAAATCCTACGAGCAGTACTTC
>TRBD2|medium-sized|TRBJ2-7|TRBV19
CASSIRTGGLGEQYF
TGTGCCAGTAGTATTCGAACGGGAGGCCTCGGGGAGCAGTACTTC
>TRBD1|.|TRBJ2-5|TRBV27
CASSFSTGKTQYF
TGTGCCAGCAGTTTTTCGACAGGGAAAACCCAGTACTTC
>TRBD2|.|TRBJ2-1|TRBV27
CASSSLPLAGSYNEQFF
TGTGCCAGCAGTTCCCTCCCACTAGCGGGCTCCTACAATGAGCAGTTCTTC
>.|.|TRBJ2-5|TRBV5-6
CASSLGHTPGVGQYF
TGTGCCAGCAGCTTAGGACATACCCCCGGGGTAGGCCAGTACTTC
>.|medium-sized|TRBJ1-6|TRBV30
CAWSGRFNSPLHF
TGTGCCTGGAGTGGGCGCTTTAATTCACCCCTCCACTTT
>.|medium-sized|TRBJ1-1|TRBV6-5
CASSYSGGQMNTEAFF
TGTGCCAGCAGTTACTCGGGGGGACAAATGAACACTGAAGCTTTCTTT
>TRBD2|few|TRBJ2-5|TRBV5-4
CASSFWREDQETQYF
TGTGCCAGCAGCTTCTGGCGGGAGGACCAAGAGACCCAGTACTTC
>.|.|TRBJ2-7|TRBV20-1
CSAQPDDYEQYF
TGCAGTGCGCAACCGGACGACTACGAGCAGTACTTC
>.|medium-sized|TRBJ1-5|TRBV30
CAWTWGSNQPQHF
TGTGCCTGGACTTGGGGGTCGAATCAGCCCCAGCATTTT
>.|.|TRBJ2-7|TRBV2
CASRLEGLSYEQYF
TGTGCCAGCCGTCTTGAGGGACTCTCCTACGAGCAGTACTTC
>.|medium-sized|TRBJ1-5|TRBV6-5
CASRRNSNQPQHF
TGTGCCAGCAGGCGCAACAGTAATCAGCCCCAGCATTTT
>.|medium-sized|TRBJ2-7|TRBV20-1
CSARDYVEYEQYF
TGCAGTGCTAGAGATTATGTAGAGTACGAGCAGTACTTC
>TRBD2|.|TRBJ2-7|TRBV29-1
CSVETIAGGGYEQYF
TGCAGCGTAGAGACAATAGCGGGAGGCGGGTACGAGCAGTACTTC
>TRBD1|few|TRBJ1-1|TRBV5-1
CASSDQGADTEAFF
TGCGCCAGCAGCGACCAGGGGGCGGACACTGAAGCTTTCTTT
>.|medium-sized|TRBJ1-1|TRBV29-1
CSVASLGNTEAFF
TGCAGCGTTGCTTCCTTGGGGAACACTGAAGCTTTCTTT
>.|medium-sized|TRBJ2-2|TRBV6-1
CASSGYGTNTGELFF
TGTGCCAGCAGCGGTTACGGGACGAACACCGGGGAGCTGTTTTTT
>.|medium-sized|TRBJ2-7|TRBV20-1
CSARDIDPSRSSYEQYF
TGCAGTGCTAGAGATATCGATCCCTCTAGGAGCTCCTACGAGCAGTACTTC
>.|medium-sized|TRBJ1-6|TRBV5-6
CASRNRGRGSPLHF
TGTGCCAGCAGGAACCGGGGCCGTGGGTCACCCCTCCACTTT
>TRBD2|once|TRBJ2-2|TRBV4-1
CASSFGLAGTGELFF
TGCGCCAGCAGCTTTGGACTAGCGGGCACCGGGGAGCTGTTTTTT
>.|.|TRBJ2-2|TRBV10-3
CAISESRPGELFF
TGTGCCATCAGTGAGTCGAGGCCCGGGGAGCTGTTTTTT
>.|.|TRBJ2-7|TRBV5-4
CASTNLGAENEQYF
TGTGCCAGCACCAACCTGGGGGCGGAAAACGAGCAGTACTTC
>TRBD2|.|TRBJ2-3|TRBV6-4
CASSGLAGEDTQYF
TGTGCCAGCAGTGGACTAGCGGGAGAAGATACGCAGTATTTT
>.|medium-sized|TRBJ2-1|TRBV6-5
CASSYRVNEQFF
TGTGCCAGCAGTTACAGGGTCAATGAGCAGTTCTTC
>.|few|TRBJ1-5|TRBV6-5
CASSYFNRSIEIYSNQPQHF
TGTGCCAGCAGTTACTTTAACAGGAGTATAGAAATCTATAGCAATCAGCCCCAGCATTTT
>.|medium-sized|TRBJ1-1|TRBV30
CAWMQAWGDTEAFF
TGTGCCTGGATGCAGGCTTGGGGGGACACTGAAGCTTTCTTT
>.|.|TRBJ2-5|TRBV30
CAWRQQETQYF
TGTGCCTGGAGACAGCAAGAGACCCAGTACTTC
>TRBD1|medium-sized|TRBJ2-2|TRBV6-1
CASSVGTGDTGELFF
TGTGCCAGCAGTGTCGGGACAGGGGACACCGGGGAGCTGTTTTTT
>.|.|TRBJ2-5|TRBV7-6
CASSRDLRETQYF
TGTGCCAGCAGCCGCGACTTGCGGGAGACCCAGTACTTC
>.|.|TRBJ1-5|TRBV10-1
CASSEGRFGNQPQHF
TGCGCCAGCAGTGAGGGCAGGTTCGGCAATCAGCCCCAGCATTTT